These T cell receptor beta chains were read from a single sample in a study of OX40 agonist ivuxolimab in advanced cancers. Profiled with immunoSEQ multiplex PCR; TCRdb holds only in-frame clones, not every one. The sample holds 40,000 to 60,000 clones, roughly 79% seen once. This specimen consisted of CD4+ or CD8+ T cells sorted from blood, obtained in a trial of the OX40 agonist ivuxolimab. Receptors originate from an adult with an advanced solid tumor such as melanoma, head and neck, liver or kidney cancer. The CDR3 runs from the conserved cysteine through the conserved F or W. A D gene is named only where the DNA matches it firmly. Clone size is given for some rows only: seen once, a few or many times, or a class if the clone is expanded.

d_gene: .
len: 16
abundance: once
v_gene: TRBV7-6
j_gene: TRBJ2-2
CDR3nt: TGTGCCAGCAGCTTACTTTCTAGCGCGAACACCGGGGAGCTGTTTTTT
CDR3aa: CASSLLSSANTGELFF

d_gene: .
len: 18
abundance: few
v_gene: TRBV14
j_gene: TRBJ2-7
CDR3nt: TGTGCCAGCAGCCACACCTTCAACTTGAGAGACAGACCCTACGAGCAGTACTTC
CDR3aa: CASSHTFNLRDRPYEQYF

d_gene: TRBD1
len: 16
abundance: few
v_gene: TRBV19
j_gene: TRBJ1-2
CDR3nt: TGTGCCAGTAGGCGCGTCCCAGGGACAGTCTCCTATGGCTACACCTTC
CDR3aa: CASRRVPGTVSYGYTF

d_gene: .
len: 14
abundance: .
v_gene: TRBV5-4
j_gene: TRBJ1-1
CDR3nt: TGTGCCAGCAGCTCGGAAACTTGGGAGACTGAAGCTTTCTTT
CDR3aa: CASSSETWETEAFF

d_gene: .
len: 13
abundance: .
v_gene: TRBV9
j_gene: TRBJ2-7
CDR3nt: TGTGCCAGCAGCGTAGATCAAGGTTACGAGCAGTACTTC
CDR3aa: CASSVDQGYEQYF

d_gene: .
len: 16
abundance: .
v_gene: TRBV11-1
j_gene: TRBJ2-6
CDR3nt: TGTGCCAGCAGCGCTGTAGGAGGGCCAGGGGCCAACGTCCTGACTTTC
CDR3aa: CASSAVGGPGANVLTF

d_gene: TRBD2
len: 19
abundance: few
v_gene: TRBV5-1
j_gene: TRBJ2-1
CDR3nt: TGCGCCAGCAGCAAAGGACTAGCGGCGGTATTACAATCGAGGAATGAGCAGTTCTTC
CDR3aa: CASSKGLAAVLQSRNEQFF

d_gene: .
len: 11
abundance: .
v_gene: TRBV28
j_gene: TRBJ2-7
CDR3nt: TGTGCCAGCAGTTTAAGTTGGGAGCAGTACTTC
CDR3aa: CASSLSWEQYF

d_gene: .
len: 16
abundance: .
v_gene: TRBV7-2
j_gene: TRBJ2-6
CDR3nt: TGTGCCAGCAGCCTCCAGACAGTGACTGGGGCCAACGTCCTGACTTTC
CDR3aa: CASSLQTVTGANVLTF

d_gene: .
len: 12
abundance: .
v_gene: TRBV7-2
j_gene: TRBJ2-1
CDR3nt: TGTGCCAGCAGCTTGGCCCTTAATGAGCAGTTCTTC
CDR3aa: CASSLALNEQFF

d_gene: TRBD1
len: 15
abundance: .
v_gene: TRBV5-6
j_gene: TRBJ2-4
CDR3nt: TGTGCCAGCAGCTTGTTGGGGGACAGAGAAAACATTCAGTACTTC
CDR3aa: CASSLLGDRENIQYF

d_gene: .
len: 15
abundance: .
v_gene: TRBV30
j_gene: TRBJ1-5
CDR3nt: TGTGCCTGGAGCTCAGGGGCTGGGAGCAATCAGCCCCAGCATTTT
CDR3aa: CAWSSGAGSNQPQHF

d_gene: .
len: 15
abundance: .
v_gene: TRBV7-8
j_gene: TRBJ1-5
CDR3nt: TGTGCCAGCAGCCAGTTGGGGGGAAGGAATCAGCCCCAGCATTTT
CDR3aa: CASSQLGGRNQPQHF

d_gene: .
len: 14
abundance: .
v_gene: TRBV30
j_gene: TRBJ2-4
CDR3nt: TGTGCCTGGGGGACATTACTAGCCAAAAACATTCAGTACTTC
CDR3aa: CAWGTLLAKNIQYF

d_gene: .
len: 14
abundance: once
v_gene: TRBV18
j_gene: TRBJ2-7
CDR3nt: TGTGCCAGCTCACCAACAGGAGACTCCTACGAGCAGTACTTC
CDR3aa: CASSPTGDSYEQYF

d_gene: TRBD1
len: 13
abundance: .
v_gene: TRBV6-5
j_gene: TRBJ1-2
CDR3nt: TGTGCCAGCAGTTTCACAGGGGGCTGGGGCTACACCTTC
CDR3aa: CASSFTGGWGYTF

d_gene: .
len: 16
abundance: .
v_gene: TRBV2
j_gene: TRBJ2-3
CDR3nt: TGTGCCAGCACTCCCGGGCATGCTAGCGGCACAGATACGCAGTATTTT
CDR3aa: CASTPGHASGTDTQYF

d_gene: .
len: 14
abundance: .
v_gene: TRBV30
j_gene: TRBJ2-7
CDR3nt: TGTGCCTGGAGTGTGGGGGGGGCGACGGGAGAGCAGTACTTC
CDR3aa: CAWSVGGATGEQYF

d_gene: .
len: 16
abundance: few
v_gene: TRBV7-9
j_gene: TRBJ1-5
CDR3nt: TGTGCCAGCAGCTCTGGGGTGGGGAGAGACGATCAGCCCCAGCATTTT
CDR3aa: CASSSGVGRDDQPQHF

d_gene: .
len: 14
abundance: .
v_gene: TRBV5-1
j_gene: TRBJ1-2
CDR3nt: TGCGCCAGCAGCTTGGTCCCTGGGGCCGAAGGCTACACCTTC
CDR3aa: CASSLVPGAEGYTF

d_gene: TRBD2
len: 15
abundance: .
v_gene: TRBV7-7
j_gene: TRBJ2-1
CDR3nt: TGTGCCAGCAGCAATACCGGGACTAGCGGGAATGAGCAGTTCTTC
CDR3aa: CASSNTGTSGNEQFF

d_gene: .
len: 14
abundance: .
v_gene: TRBV2
j_gene: TRBJ1-4
CDR3nt: TGTGCCAGTAAAATACAGCCAACTAATGAAAAACTGTTTTTT
CDR3aa: CASKIQPTNEKLFF

d_gene: .
len: 14
abundance: .
v_gene: TRBV28
j_gene: TRBJ2-1
CDR3nt: TGTGCCAGCAGTTTCGGGGGACACAACAATGAGCAGTTCTTC
CDR3aa: CASSFGGHNNEQFF

d_gene: .
len: 14
abundance: few
v_gene: TRBV7-2
j_gene: TRBJ2-3
CDR3nt: TGTGCCAGCAGCTTTAGGGACCCCACAGATACGCAGTATTTT
CDR3aa: CASSFRDPTDTQYF

d_gene: TRBD2
len: 16
abundance: .
v_gene: TRBV5-1
j_gene: TRBJ2-7
CDR3nt: TGCGCCAGCAGCTTGGGAAGTAGCGGGAGCCTGCGGGAGCAGTACTTC
CDR3aa: CASSLGSSGSLREQYF

d_gene: TRBD2
len: 14
abundance: few
v_gene: TRBV7-7
j_gene: TRBJ2-1
CDR3nt: TGTGCCAGCAGCGCCGGGACTAGCGTCCGGGAGCAGTTCTTC
CDR3aa: CASSAGTSVREQFF

d_gene: TRBD2
len: 18
abundance: .
v_gene: TRBV7-6
j_gene: TRBJ2-3
CDR3nt: TGTGCCAGCAGCTTTTCTGCGTGGCGGGAGTCCAGCACAGATACGCAGTATTTT
CDR3aa: CASSFSAWRESSTDTQYF

d_gene: .
len: 16
abundance: .
v_gene: TRBV27
j_gene: TRBJ2-7
CDR3nt: TGTGCCAGCAGTTGGATGACCCCCCCCGGGAACTACGAGCAGTACTTC
CDR3aa: CASSWMTPPGNYEQYF

d_gene: TRBD1
len: 16
abundance: .
v_gene: TRBV19
j_gene: TRBJ2-7
CDR3nt: TGTGCCAGTAGTCGTGGGACAGGGACGATATCCTACGAGCAGTACTTC
CDR3aa: CASSRGTGTISYEQYF

d_gene: .
len: 15
abundance: .
v_gene: TRBV19
j_gene: TRBJ1-1
CDR3nt: TGTGCCAGTTTAACACTACAGGATGTGGACACTGAAGCTTTCTTT
CDR3aa: CASLTLQDVDTEAFF

d_gene: .
len: 13
abundance: .
v_gene: TRBV7-9
j_gene: TRBJ2-4
CDR3nt: TGTGCCAGCAGCTCCCGTAACGAAAACATTCAGTACTTC
CDR3aa: CASSSRNENIQYF

d_gene: .
len: 13
abundance: .
v_gene: TRBV4-1
j_gene: TRBJ2-3
CDR3nt: TGCGCCAGCAGCCAAGGCGCACGGGGGACGCAGTATTTT
CDR3aa: CASSQGARGTQYF

d_gene: .
len: 15
abundance: .
v_gene: TRBV30
j_gene: TRBJ1-3
CDR3nt: TGTGCCTGGAGATCAGGAGTCGTGTGGGGAAACACCATATATTTT
CDR3aa: CAWRSGVVWGNTIYF

d_gene: .
len: 14
abundance: few
v_gene: TRBV11-2
j_gene: TRBJ2-5
CDR3nt: TGTGCCAGCAGCTTAGAGTGGTTGTCGGAGACCCAGTACTTC
CDR3aa: CASSLEWLSETQYF

d_gene: TRBD1
len: 17
abundance: .
v_gene: TRBV7-2
j_gene: TRBJ1-2
CDR3nt: TGTGCCAGCAGCTTAGTAAACTTGGGACAGGGGGAGCGGGGCTACACCTTC
CDR3aa: CASSLVNLGQGERGYTF

d_gene: TRBD1
len: 15
abundance: .
v_gene: TRBV2
j_gene: TRBJ1-6
CDR3nt: TGTGCCAGCAGTGAAATGCCAGGGGGAGGCTCACCCCTCCACTTT
CDR3aa: CASSEMPGGGSPLHF

d_gene: .
len: 17
abundance: .
v_gene: TRBV27
j_gene: TRBJ2-2
CDR3nt: TGTGCCAGCAGTTCCACGGGGCAGGAGGGGAACACCGGGGAGCTGTTTTTT
CDR3aa: CASSSTGQEGNTGELFF